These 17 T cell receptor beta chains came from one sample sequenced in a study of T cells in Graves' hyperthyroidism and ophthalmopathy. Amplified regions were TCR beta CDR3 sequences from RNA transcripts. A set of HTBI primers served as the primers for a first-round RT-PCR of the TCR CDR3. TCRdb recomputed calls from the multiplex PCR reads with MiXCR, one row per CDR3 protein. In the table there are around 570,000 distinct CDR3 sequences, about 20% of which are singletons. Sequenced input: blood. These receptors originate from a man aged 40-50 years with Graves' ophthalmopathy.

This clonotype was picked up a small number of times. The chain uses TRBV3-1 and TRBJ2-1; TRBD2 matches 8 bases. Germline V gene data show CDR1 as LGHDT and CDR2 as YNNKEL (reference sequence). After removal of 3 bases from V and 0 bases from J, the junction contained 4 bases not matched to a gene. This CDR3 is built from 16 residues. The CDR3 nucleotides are TGTGCCAGCAGCCATTTTAGCGGGAACTCCTACAATGAGCAGTTCTTC. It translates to CASSHFSGNSYNEQFF.

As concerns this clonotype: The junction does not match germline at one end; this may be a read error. The CDR3 nucleotides read TGTGCCGGCAGTCCGGGGGCCCGGAGAGCTTTCTTT. Amino acid sequence: CAGSPGARRAFF. This chain connects TRBV27 to TRBJ1-1; D may be TRBD1 (6 bases). Germline-derived CDR1 and CDR2 are MNHEY and SMNVEV (reference sequence). The CDR3 contains 12 residues.

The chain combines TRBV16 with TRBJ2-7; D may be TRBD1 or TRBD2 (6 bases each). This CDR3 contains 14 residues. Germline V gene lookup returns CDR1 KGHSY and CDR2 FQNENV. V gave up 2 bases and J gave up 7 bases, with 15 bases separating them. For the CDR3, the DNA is TGTGCCAGCAGCCAACCGGGGGACAAAGGGGAGCAGTACTTC. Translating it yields CASSQPGDKGEQYF.

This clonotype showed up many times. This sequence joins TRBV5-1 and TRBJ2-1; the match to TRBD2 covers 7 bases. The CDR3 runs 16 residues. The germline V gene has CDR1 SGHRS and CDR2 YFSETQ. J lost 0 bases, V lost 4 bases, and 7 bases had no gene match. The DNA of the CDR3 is TGCGCCAGCAGCGGAAGCGGGGTCAGCTCCTACAATGAGCAGTTCTTC. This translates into CASSGSGVSSYNEQFF.

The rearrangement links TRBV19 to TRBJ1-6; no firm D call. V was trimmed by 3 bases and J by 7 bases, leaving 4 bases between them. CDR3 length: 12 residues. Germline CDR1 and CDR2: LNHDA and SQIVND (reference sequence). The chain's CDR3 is CASSIGNSPLHF. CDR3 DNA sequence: TGTGCCAGTAGTATTGGGAATTCACCCCTCCACTTT. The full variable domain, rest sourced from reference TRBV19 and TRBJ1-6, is DGGITQSPKYLFRKEGQNVTLSCEQNLNHDAMYWYRQDPGQGLRLIYYSQIVNDFQKGDIAEGYSVSREKKESFPLTVTSAQKNPTAFYLCASSIGNSPLHFGNGTRLTVT.

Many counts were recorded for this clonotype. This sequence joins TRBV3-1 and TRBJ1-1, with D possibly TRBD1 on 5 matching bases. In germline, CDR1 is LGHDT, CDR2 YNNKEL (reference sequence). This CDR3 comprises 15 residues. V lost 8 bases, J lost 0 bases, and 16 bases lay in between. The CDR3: CASSISGTVNTEAFF. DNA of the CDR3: TGTGCCAGCTCAATTTCCGGGACGGTGAACACTGAAGCTTTCTTT.

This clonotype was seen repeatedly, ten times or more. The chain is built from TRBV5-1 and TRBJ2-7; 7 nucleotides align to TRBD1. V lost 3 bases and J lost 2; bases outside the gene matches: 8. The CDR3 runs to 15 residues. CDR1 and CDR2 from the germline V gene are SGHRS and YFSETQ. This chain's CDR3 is CASSSRPGGTYEQYF. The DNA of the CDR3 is TGCGCCAGCAGCTCACGTCCAGGGGGTACCTACGAGCAGTACTTC.

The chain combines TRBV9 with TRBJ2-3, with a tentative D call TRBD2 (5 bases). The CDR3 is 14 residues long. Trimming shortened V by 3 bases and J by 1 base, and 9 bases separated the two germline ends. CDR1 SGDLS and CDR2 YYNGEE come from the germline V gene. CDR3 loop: CASSGGSGTDTQYF. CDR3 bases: TGTGCCAGCAGCGGTGGTAGCGGCACAGATACGCAGTATTTT. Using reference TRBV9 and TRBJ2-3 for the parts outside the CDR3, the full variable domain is DSGVTQTPKHLITATGQRVTLRCSPRSGDLSVYWYQQSLDQGLQFLIQYYNGEERAKGNILERFSAQQFPDLHSELNLSSLELGDSALYFCASSGGSGTDTQYFGPGTRLTVL.

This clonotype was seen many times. DNA for the CDR3: TGTGCCAGCAGTTCCGGGGGCAATGAGCAGTTCTTC. Its protein is CASSSGGNEQFF. V gene TRBV28 combines with J gene TRBJ2-1, with TRBD2 as a possible D gene (6 bases). This CDR3 spans 12 amino acids. Germline CDR1 is MDHEN and CDR2 is SYDVKM. V dropped 4 bases and J dropped 6 bases, with 7 bases sitting between them.

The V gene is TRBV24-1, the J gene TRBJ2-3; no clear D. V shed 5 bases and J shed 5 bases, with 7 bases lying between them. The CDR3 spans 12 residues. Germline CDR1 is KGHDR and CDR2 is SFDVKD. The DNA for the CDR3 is TGTGCCACCAGTGGAGTAGTAGATACGCAGTATTTT. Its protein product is CATSGVVDTQYF.

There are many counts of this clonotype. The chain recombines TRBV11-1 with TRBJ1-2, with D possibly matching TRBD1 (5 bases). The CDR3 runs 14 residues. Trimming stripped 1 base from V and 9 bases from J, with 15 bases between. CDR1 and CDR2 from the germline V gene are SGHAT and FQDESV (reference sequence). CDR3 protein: CASSLGQRAESYTF. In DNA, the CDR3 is TGTGCCAGCAGCTTAGGACAGAGAGCAGAGAGCTACACCTTC.

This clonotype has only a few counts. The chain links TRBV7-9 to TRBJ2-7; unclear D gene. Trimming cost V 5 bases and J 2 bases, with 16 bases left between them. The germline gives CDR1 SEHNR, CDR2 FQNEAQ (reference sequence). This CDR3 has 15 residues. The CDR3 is CASSHPKSVTYEQYF. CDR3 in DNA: TGTGCCAGCAGCCACCCAAAATCGGTTACCTACGAGCAGTACTTC.

Written as DNA, the CDR3 is TGTGCCATCAGTCCAGGACTAGCGGGAGGCAATAGGATAGAGACCCAGTACTTC. It specifies CAISPGLAGGNRIETQYF. The J gene is TRBJ2-5, the V gene TRBV10-3; 14 nucleotides line up with TRBD2. J lost 4 bases, V lost 5 bases, and 12 bases had no gene match. This CDR3 spans 18 amino acids. From germline, CDR1 is ENHRY and CDR2 SYGVKD.

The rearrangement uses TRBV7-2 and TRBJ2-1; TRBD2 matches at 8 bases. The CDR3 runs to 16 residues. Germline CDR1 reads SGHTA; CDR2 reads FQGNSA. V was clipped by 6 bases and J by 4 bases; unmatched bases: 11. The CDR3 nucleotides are TGTGCCAGCAGACATTCAAGCCGGGGGGGTTACAATGAGCAGTTCTTC. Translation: CASRHSSRGGYNEQFF.

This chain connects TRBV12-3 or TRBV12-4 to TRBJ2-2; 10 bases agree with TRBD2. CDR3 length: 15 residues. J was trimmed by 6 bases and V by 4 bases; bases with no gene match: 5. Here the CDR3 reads CASSYLAGAPGELFF. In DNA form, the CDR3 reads TGTGCCAGCAGTTATCTAGCGGGGGCTCCCGGGGAGCTGTTTTTT.

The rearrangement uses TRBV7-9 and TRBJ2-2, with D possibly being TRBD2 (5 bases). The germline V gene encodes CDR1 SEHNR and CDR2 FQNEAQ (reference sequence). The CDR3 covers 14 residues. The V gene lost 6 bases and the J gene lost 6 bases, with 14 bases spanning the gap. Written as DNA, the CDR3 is TGTGCCAGCAGTCGTAAAGCGGTCGCCGGGGAGCTGTTTTTT. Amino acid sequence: CASSRKAVAGELFF. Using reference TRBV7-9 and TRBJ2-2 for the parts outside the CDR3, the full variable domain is DTGVSQNPRHKITKRGQNVTFRCDPISEHNRLYWYRQTLGQGPEFLTYFQNEAQLEKSRLLSDRFSAERPKGSFSTLEIQRTEQGDSAMYLCASSRKAVAGELFFGEGSRLTVL.

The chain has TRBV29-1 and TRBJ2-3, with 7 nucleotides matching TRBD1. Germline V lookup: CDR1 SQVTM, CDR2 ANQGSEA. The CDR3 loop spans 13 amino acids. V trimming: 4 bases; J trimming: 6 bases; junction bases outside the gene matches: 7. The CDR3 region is CSVGGGWRDTQYF. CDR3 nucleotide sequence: TGCAGCGTTGGAGGGGGCTGGAGGGATACGCAGTATTTT.